These 14 T cell receptor beta chains were all obtained from the same sample, sequenced in a study of shared clonotypes between healthy human individuals. CD45RO-negative cells were positively selected for CCR7, leaving out terminally differentiated effector memory CD45RA+ cells. Data came from immunoSEQ multiplex PCR; TCRdb stores just in-frame clones and leaves some out. Altogether about 2 million clones are present, roughly 95% being singletons, with the ten largest covering 1.2%. The sequencing sample was made of naive CD8+ T cells sorted from blood. The origin of the receptors is a man in his late teens or twenties in good health.

About this clone itself: The identical CDR3 is also encoded by other nucleotide sequences in the sample. V is TRBV9 and J is TRBJ2-7, with a possible D match to TRBD1 (5 bases). CDR3 length: 13 residues. Germline V CDR1 and CDR2: SGDLS, YYNGEE. V was clipped by 4 bases and J by 4 bases, with 12 bases between them. The CDR3 DNA sequence: TGTGCCAGCAGCCCAGACAGTAGTTACGAGCAGTACTTC. It codes for CASSPDSSYEQYF.

The chain has TRBV10-2 and TRBJ1-1; D call uncertain. Per the germline V gene, CDR1 is WSHSY and CDR2 is SAAADI. The CDR3 extends over 12 amino acids. V gave up 2 bases and J gave up 4 bases, with 5 bases separating them. The CDR3 DNA follows: TGCGCCAGCAGTGAGGGGTTCACTGAAGCTTTCTTT. Protein: CASSEGFTEAFF.

This clone has a handful of counts. The rearrangement joins TRBV30 to TRBJ1-1; no reliable D call. Trimming took off 0 bases at V and 3 bases at J, with 8 bases between the two ends. The V gene's germline CDR1 is GTSNPN and CDR2 SVGIG (reference sequence). The CDR3 totals 13 residues. CDR3 sequence reads: CAWSVNSYTEAFF. CDR3 sequence (DNA): TGTGCCTGGAGTGTCAACAGCTACACTGAAGCTTTCTTT.

This clone was recorded once. The chain carries TRBV10-3 and TRBJ1-6; 8 bases are a match to TRBD1. This CDR3 is 15 amino acids long. Germline V gene lookup returns CDR1 ENHRY and CDR2 SYGVKD. With V trimmed by 0 bases and J by 8 bases, 3 bases remained unmatched. CDR3 sequence reads: CAISESQGAYSPLHF. The DNA of the CDR3 is TGTGCCATCAGTGAGTCTCAGGGGGCGTATTCACCCCTCCACTTT.

The V gene is TRBV11-2, the J gene TRBJ2-7; 9 positions match TRBD2. With V trimmed by 7 bases and J by 2 bases, 9 bases remained unmatched. This CDR3 is 15 amino acids long. In germline, CDR1 is SGHAT, CDR2 FQNNGV. The CDR3 DNA follows: TGTGCCAGCAACACACAGGCTAGCGGGACCTACGAGCAGTACTTC. Protein: CASNTQASGTYEQYF.

The chain has TRBV9 and TRBJ2-5, with unresolved D. From germline, CDR1 is SGDLS and CDR2 YYNGEE. Trimming removed 0 bases at V and 4 bases at J, with 7 bases between. The CDR3 runs 13 residues. CDR3 in amino acids: CASSVGVPETQYF. DNA of the CDR3: TGTGCCAGCAGCGTAGGGGTCCCAGAGACCCAGTACTTC. The full variable domain, rest sourced from reference TRBV9 and TRBJ2-5, is DSGVTQTPKHLITATGQRVTLRCSPRSGDLSVYWYQQSLDQGLQFLIQYYNGEERAKGNILERFSAQQFPDLHSELNLSSLELGDSALYFCASSVGVPETQYFGPGTRLLVL.

The CDR3 DNA reads as TGTGCCAGCAGCCCCAGCCCGGGACAGGAAGAGACCCAGTACTTC. Amino acids: CASSPSPGQEETQYF. The chain recombines TRBV7-9 with TRBJ2-5, with 8 bases identical to TRBD1. Germline V gene sequence: CDR1 SEHNR, CDR2 FQNEAQ (reference sequence). The CDR3 consists of 15 residues. J lost 3 bases, V lost 5 bases, and 8 bases had no gene match.

The chain employs TRBV5-4 and TRBJ2-3; tentatively, D is TRBD1 or TRBD2 (5 bases each). The V and J ends lost 4 bases and 7 bases respectively, with 19 bases between them. This CDR3 spans 15 amino acids. Germline V gives CDR1 SGHNT, CDR2 YYREEE (reference sequence). CDR3: CASSPVLGEEYTQYF. CDR3 bases: TGTGCCAGCAGCCCGGTACTAGGGGAAGAGTATACGCAGTATTTT.

The J gene is TRBJ2-1, the V gene TRBV4-1; tentatively, D is TRBD1 (5 bases). Germline assignment: CDR1 MGHRA and CDR2 YSYEKL. The CDR3 runs 16 residues. Trimming removed 0 bases at V and 0 bases at J, with 9 bases between. The DNA of the CDR3 is TGCGCCAGCAGCCAAGATATCCAGGGCTCCTACAATGAGCAGTTCTTC. Protein product: CASSQDIQGSYNEQFF.

This rearrangement joins TRBV2 to TRBJ1-4; tentatively, D is TRBD1 (6 bases). This CDR3 contains 18 residues. The germline V and J ends were trimmed by 1 base and 3 bases, with 18 bases remaining between them. CDR1 and CDR2 (germline): SNHLY, FYNNEI. The DNA of the CDR3 is TGTGCCAGCAGTGAAGAGGGGGGACCCCTGGTTCCTAATGAAAAACTGTTTTTT. The encoded protein is CASSEEGGPLVPNEKLFF.

To note about this clone: Other DNA sequences of this sample code for an identical CDR3. V is TRBV5-6 and J is TRBJ2-7, with a weak D call TRBD1 (5 bases). CDR1 is SGHDT, CDR2 YYEEEE, per germline. V dropped 2 bases and J dropped 4 bases, with 7 bases sitting between them. This CDR3 comprises 12 residues. CDR3 amino acids: CASSLQEYEQYF. The CDR3 DNA follows: TGTGCCAGCAGCTTACAGGAATACGAGCAGTACTTC.

The J gene is TRBJ1-2, the V gene TRBV15; D possibly corresponds to TRBD1 (6 bases). Trimming removed 6 bases from V and 4 bases from J, with 15 bases in between. Germline V lookup: CDR1 LNHNV, CDR2 YYDKDF (reference sequence). The CDR3 is 14 amino acids. CDR3 in amino acids: CATSRTEEGYGYTF. In nucleotides, the CDR3 is TGTGCCACCAGTAGGACAGAAGAGGGCTATGGCTACACCTTC.

The gene calls are TRBV15 and TRBJ2-7; no firm D call. The CDR3 has 13 residues. Germline V lookup: CDR1 LNHNV, CDR2 YYDKDF (reference sequence). Trimming removed 0 bases from V and 5 bases from J, with 8 bases in between. CDR3 residues: CATSRETWDEQYF. DNA for the CDR3: TGTGCCACCAGCAGAGAAACATGGGACGAGCAGTACTTC.

The V call is TRBV5-1, the J call TRBJ2-7; 8 bases map to TRBD1. This CDR3 has 17 residues. From germline, CDR1 is SGHRS and CDR2 YFSETQ. J lost 3 bases, V lost 4 bases, and 15 bases had no gene match. The CDR3 nucleotides read TGCGCCAGCAGCGTGGGCTTGACAATCGGACAGGGCTACGAGCAGTACTTC. It yields the protein CASSVGLTIGQGYEQYF.